This T cell receptor beta chain was identified in a study of T-cell reconstitution after alpha-beta-depleted transplantation in children. General study findings and limits: T cells produced anew were the main source of T-cell counts and diversity one year after transplant. Surviving recipient T cells and thymic progenitors accounted for the high day-60 TCRbeta diversity observed in some patients.

A note on this clonotype: As yet, its antigen is unknown.

Preparing the TCRbeta library involved the use of unique molecular identifiers. TCRdb re-called the PCR reads through MiXCR, storing one row per CDR3 protein. The top ten clones hold approximately 14% of a sample with around 600,000 distinct CDR3 sequences, 23% of them seen once. The sequence derives from a boy in the first two years of life who had a stem cell transplant for acute myeloid leukemia, so the T cells may come from the graft donor. Sequences were derived from PBMCs, mostly from graft donor cells, sampled 360 days after TCRalphabeta/CD19-depleted stem cell transplant.

The DNA of the CDR3 is TGCAGTGCGTACCCCGGGACTCACAGGGGCAATGAGCAGTTCTTC. Amino acid sequence: CSAYPGTHRGNEQFF. The genes are TRBV20-1 and TRBJ2-1; possibly TRBD1 for D (7 bases). Trimming shortened V by 6 bases and J by 6 bases, and 21 bases separated the two germline ends. The CDR3 is 15 amino acids. The germline V gene has CDR1 DFQATT and CDR2 SNEGSKA (reference sequence).